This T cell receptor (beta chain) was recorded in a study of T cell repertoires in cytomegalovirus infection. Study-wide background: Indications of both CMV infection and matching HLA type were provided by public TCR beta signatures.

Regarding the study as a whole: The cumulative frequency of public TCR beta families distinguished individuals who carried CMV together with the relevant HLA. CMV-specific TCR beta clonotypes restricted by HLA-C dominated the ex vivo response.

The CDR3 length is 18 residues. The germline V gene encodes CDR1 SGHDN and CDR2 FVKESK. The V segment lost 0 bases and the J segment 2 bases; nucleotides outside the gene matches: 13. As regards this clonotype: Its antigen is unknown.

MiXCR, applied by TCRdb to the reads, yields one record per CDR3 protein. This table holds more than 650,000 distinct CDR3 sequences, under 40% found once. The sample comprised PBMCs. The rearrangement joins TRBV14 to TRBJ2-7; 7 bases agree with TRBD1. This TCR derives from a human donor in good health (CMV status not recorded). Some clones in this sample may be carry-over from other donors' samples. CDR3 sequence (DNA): TGTGCCAGCAGCCAAGAGCGCAGGACAGGCTGGGACCCCTACGAGCAGTACTTC. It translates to CASSQERRTGWDPYEQYF.